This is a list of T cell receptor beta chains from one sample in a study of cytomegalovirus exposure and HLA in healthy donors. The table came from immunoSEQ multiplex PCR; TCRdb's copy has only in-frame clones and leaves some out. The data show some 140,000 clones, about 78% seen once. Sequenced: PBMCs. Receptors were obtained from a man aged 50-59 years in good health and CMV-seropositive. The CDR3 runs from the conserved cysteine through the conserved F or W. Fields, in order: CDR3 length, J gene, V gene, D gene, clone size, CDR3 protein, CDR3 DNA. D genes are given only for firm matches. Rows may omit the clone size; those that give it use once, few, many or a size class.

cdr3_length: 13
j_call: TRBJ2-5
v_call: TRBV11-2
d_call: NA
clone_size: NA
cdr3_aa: CASSLDGRGTQYF
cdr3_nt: TGTGCCAGCAGCTTAGACGGGCGGGGGACCCAGTACTTC

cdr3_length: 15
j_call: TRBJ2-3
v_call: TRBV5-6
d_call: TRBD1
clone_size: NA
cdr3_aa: CASSARDRRTDTQYF
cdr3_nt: TGTGCCAGCAGCGCGAGGGACAGGCGCACAGATACGCAGTATTTT

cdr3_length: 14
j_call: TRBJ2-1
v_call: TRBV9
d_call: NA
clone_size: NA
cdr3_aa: CASSPRWGGNEQFF
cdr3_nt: TGTGCCAGCAGCCCCCGGTGGGGAGGCAATGAGCAGTTCTTC

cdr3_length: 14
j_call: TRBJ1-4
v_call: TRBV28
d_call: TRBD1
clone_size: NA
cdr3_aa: CASGPDRGYEKLFF
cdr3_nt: TGTGCCAGCGGCCCCGACAGGGGGTACGAAAAACTGTTTTTT

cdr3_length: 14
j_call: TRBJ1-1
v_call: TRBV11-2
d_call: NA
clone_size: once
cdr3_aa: CASSLDPGGTEAFF
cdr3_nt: TGTGCCAGCAGCTTAGATCCAGGAGGGACTGAAGCTTTCTTT

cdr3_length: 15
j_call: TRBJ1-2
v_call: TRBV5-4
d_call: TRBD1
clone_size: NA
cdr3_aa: CASSHRDRGNYGYTF
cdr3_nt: TGTGCCAGCAGCCACCGGGACAGGGGTAACTATGGCTACACCTTC

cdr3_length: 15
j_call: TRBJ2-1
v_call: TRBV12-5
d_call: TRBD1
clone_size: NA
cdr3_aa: CASGLVQGSYNEQFF
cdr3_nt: TGTGCTAGTGGTTTGGTACAGGGGAGTTACAATGAGCAGTTCTTC

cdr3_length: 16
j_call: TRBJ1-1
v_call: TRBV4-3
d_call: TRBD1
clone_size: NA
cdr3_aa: CASSHLRQGGNTEAFF
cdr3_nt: TGCGCCAGCAGCCATCTCCGACAGGGGGGGAACACTGAAGCTTTCTTT

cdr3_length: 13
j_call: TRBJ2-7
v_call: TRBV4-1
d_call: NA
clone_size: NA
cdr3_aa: CASSLPGGNEQYF
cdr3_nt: TGCGCCAGCAGCCTTCCCGGAGGCAACGAGCAGTACTTC

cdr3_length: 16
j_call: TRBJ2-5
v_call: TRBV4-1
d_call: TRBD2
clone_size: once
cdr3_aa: CASSRGGAGGYQTQYF
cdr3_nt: TGCGCCAGCAGCCGCGGGGGGGCTGGTGGATATCAGACCCAGTACTTC

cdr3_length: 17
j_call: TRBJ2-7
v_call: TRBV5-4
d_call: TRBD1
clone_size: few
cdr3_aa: CASSLGLGTGLKYEQYF
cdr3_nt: TGTGCCAGCAGCTTGGGTTTAGGGACAGGGCTTAAGTACGAGCAGTACTTC

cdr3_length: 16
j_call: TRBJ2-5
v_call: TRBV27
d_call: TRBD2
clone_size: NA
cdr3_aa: CASRSLGLAGGETQYF
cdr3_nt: TGTGCCAGCAGGTCCTTGGGACTAGCGGGCGGAGAGACCCAGTACTTC

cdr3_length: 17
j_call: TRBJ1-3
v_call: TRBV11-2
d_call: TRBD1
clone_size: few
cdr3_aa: CASSLGGTGGAGNTIYF
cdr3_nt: TGTGCCAGCAGCTTAGGGGGGACAGGGGGCGCCGGAAACACCATATATTTT

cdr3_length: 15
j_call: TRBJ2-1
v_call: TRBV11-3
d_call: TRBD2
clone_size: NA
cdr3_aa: CASSFASGNYNEQFF
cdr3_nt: TGTGCCAGCAGCTTCGCTAGCGGGAACTACAATGAGCAGTTCTTC

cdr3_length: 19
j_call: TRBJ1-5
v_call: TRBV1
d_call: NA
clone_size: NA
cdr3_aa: CTSSQAPRQGNYSNQPQHF
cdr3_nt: TGCACCAGCAGCCAAGCCCCGAGACAGGGGAATTATAGCAATCAGCCCCAGCATTTT

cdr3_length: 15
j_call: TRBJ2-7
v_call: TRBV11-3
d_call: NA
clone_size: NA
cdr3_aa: CASSLMGPSSYEQYF
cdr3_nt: TGTGCCAGCAGCTTAATGGGCCCAAGCTCCTACGAGCAGTACTTC

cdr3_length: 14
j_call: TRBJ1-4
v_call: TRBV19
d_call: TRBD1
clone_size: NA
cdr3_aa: CASSIGTGPEKLFF
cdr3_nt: TGTGCCAGTTCGATCGGGACAGGCCCTGAAAAACTGTTTTTT

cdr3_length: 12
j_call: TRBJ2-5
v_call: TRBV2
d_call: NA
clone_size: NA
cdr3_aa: CASSEPRGWQYF
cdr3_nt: TGTGCCAGCAGTGAACCCCGGGGGTGGCAGTACTTC

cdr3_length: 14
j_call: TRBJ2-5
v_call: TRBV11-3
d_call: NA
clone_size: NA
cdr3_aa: CASSPGNPGETQYF
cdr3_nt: TGTGCCAGCAGCCCCGGGAATCCCGGGGAGACCCAGTACTTC

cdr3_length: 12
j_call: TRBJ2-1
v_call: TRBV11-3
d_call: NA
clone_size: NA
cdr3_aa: CASSPLGTEQFF
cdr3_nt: TGTGCCAGCAGTCCACTAGGTACTGAGCAGTTCTTC

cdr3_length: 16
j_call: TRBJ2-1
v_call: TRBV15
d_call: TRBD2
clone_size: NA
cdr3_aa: CATSRVGRGGRNEQFF
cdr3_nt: TGTGCCACCAGCAGAGTGGGGCGGGGGGGCAGAAATGAGCAGTTCTTC

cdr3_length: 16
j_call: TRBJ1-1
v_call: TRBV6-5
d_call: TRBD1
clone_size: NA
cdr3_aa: CASSLHAGQGDPEAFF
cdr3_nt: TGTGCCAGCAGTTTACACGCCGGACAGGGGGACCCTGAAGCTTTCTTT

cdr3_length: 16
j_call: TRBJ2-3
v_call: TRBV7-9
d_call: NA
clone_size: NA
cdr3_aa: CSSSLAFLGGTDTQYF
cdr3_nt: TGTTCCAGCAGCTTAGCTTTTTTGGGGGGAACAGATACGCAGTATTTT

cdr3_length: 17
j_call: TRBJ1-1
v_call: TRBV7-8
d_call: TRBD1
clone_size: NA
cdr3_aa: CASSSKGQGSMSTEAFF
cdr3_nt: TGTGCCAGCAGCTCTAAGGGACAGGGTTCGATGAGTACTGAAGCTTTCTTT

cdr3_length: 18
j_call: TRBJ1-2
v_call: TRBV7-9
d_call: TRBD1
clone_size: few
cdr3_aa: CASSLRGPGQGTYYGYTF
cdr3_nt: TGTGCCAGCAGCTTAAGAGGTCCGGGACAGGGGACTTACTATGGCTACACCTTC

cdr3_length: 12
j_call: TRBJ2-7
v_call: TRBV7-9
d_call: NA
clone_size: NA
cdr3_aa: CASSPSSYEQYF
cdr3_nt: TGTGCCAGCAGCCCCTCCTCCTACGAGCAGTACTTC

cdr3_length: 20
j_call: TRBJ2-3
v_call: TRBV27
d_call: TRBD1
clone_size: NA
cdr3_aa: CASSLSTGGDGFPRTDTQYF
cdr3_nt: TGTGCCAGCAGTTTATCGACAGGGGGAGACGGATTTCCCCGCACAGATACGCAGTATTTT

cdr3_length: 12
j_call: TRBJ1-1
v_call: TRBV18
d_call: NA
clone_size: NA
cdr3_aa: CASSTGGPEAFF
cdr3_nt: TGTGCCAGCTCAACCGGGGGGCCTGAAGCTTTCTTT

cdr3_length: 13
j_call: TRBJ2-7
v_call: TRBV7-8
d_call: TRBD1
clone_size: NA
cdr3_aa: CASSKGQAYEQYF
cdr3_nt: TGTGCCAGCAGCAAGGGACAGGCCTACGAGCAGTACTTC

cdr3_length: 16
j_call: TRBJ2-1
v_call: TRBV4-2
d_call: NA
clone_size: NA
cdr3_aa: CASSQTTVPSYNEQFF
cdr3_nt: TGTGCCAGCAGCCAGACGACAGTACCCTCCTACAATGAGCAGTTCTTC

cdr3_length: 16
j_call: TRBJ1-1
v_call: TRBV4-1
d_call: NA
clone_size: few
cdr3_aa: CASSRTLQRIDTEAFF
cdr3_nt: TGCGCCAGCAGCCGGACTCTTCAAAGGATTGACACTGAAGCTTTCTTT

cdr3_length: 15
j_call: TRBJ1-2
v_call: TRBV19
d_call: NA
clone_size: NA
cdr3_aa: CASSISAGASYGYTF
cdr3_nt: TGTGCCAGTAGTATTTCCGCGGGAGCCTCCTATGGCTACACCTTC

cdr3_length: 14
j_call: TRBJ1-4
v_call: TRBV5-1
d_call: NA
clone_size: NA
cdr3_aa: CASSLESADEKLFF
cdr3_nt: TGCGCCAGCAGCTTGGAATCAGCGGATGAAAAACTGTTTTTT

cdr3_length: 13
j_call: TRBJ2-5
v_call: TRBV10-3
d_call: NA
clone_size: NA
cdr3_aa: CAISVNYQETQYF
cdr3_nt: TGTGCCATCAGTGTAAACTACCAAGAGACCCAGTACTTC

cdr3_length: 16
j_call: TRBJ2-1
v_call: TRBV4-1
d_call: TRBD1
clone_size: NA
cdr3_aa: CASSQAGQGTYNEQFF
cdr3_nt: TGCGCCAGCAGCCAAGCGGGACAGGGGACCTACAATGAGCAGTTCTTC

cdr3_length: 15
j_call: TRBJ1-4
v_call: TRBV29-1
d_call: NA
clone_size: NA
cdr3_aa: CSVGFGRGTNEKLFF
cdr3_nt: TGCAGCGTTGGGTTCGGGAGGGGAACTAATGAAAAACTGTTTTTT

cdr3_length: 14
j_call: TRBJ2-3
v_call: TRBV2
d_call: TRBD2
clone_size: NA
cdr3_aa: CASRVAGDADTQYF
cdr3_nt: TGTGCCAGCAGGGTAGCGGGAGACGCAGATACGCAGTATTTT

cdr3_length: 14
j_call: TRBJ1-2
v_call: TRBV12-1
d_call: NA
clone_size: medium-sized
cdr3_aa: CASSFVLGEDGYTF
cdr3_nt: TGTGCCAGCAGCTTTGTACTTGGGGAGGATGGCTACACCTTC